Listed here are 24 T cell receptor beta chains from one sample, sequenced in a study of shared clonotypes between healthy human individuals. This table comes from immunoSEQ multiplex PCR, and its TCRdb copy is limited to in-frame clones, with some not included. The profile covers 1,500,000 or so clones, with 98% to 99% appearing a single time and 0.36% taken by the ten largest. Sequencing was performed on naive CD4+ T cells sorted from blood. Specified subset: CD45RA+ positively selected. Receptors were obtained from a man aged 25-40 years in good health.

This clone occurred once. The DNA of the CDR3 is TGTGCCAGCTTACAGGGAGTCGACTATGGCTACACCTTC. It specifies CASLQGVDYGYTF. This chain joins TRBV2 and TRBJ1-2, with D perhaps TRBD1 (6 bases). The CDR3 has 13 amino acids. Germline V lookup: CDR1 SNHLY, CDR2 FYNNEI. Trimming removed 8 bases at V and 3 bases at J, with 13 bases between.

This clone has only one observation. V and J are TRBV5-1 and TRBJ2-1; D is perhaps TRBD1 (6 bases). Germline assignment: CDR1 SGHRS and CDR2 YFSETQ. Trimming took off 4 bases at V and 0 bases at J, with 14 bases between the two ends. This CDR3 contains 16 residues. The CDR3 nucleotides read TGCGCCAGCAGCCCTGGACAGCTTAGCTCCTACAATGAGCAGTTCTTC. Protein product: CASSPGQLSSYNEQFF.

Comment on this clone: Mismatch with germline at one junction end may stem from a read error. The chain employs TRBV7-9 and TRBJ2-7, with TRBD1 matching 8 bases. This CDR3 is built from 14 residues. Germline V CDR1 and CDR2: SEHNR, FQNEAQ (reference sequence). This chain's CDR3 is CASSYAGGSHEQYF. The DNA for the CDR3 is TGTGCCAGCAGCTACGCAGGGGGCTCCCACGAGCAGTACTTC.

The chain employs TRBV7-9 and TRBJ1-4, with unresolved D. Germline CDR1 reads SEHNR; CDR2 reads FQNEAQ (reference sequence). The CDR3 totals 14 residues. The V and J ends lost 3 bases and 8 bases respectively, with 13 bases between them. The CDR3 DNA reads TGTGCCAGCAGCTTCGGAACCTTTGCGGAAAAACTGTTTTTT. Translation gives CASSFGTFAEKLFF.

The chain links TRBV28 to TRBJ2-1; D is possibly TRBD1 or TRBD2 (5 bases each). There are 13 residues in the CDR3. V was shortened by 2 bases and J by 7 bases, with 9 bases between the two germline ends. Germline CDR1 and CDR2: MDHEN and SYDVKM. CDR3 protein: CASSLGWGNEQFF. The CDR3 nucleotides are TGTGCCAGCAGTTTAGGGTGGGGGAATGAGCAGTTCTTC.

This chain uses TRBV5-6 with TRBJ1-5; the match to TRBD1 covers 8 bases. The V gene's germline CDR1 is SGHDT and CDR2 YYEEEE. V shed 2 bases, J shed 2 bases, and the junction held 9 bases outside the gene matches. The CDR3 runs to 17 residues. In DNA, the CDR3 is TGTGCCAGCAGCTTTGGACAGGGCACATTTGGCAATCAGCCCCAGCATTTT. Translation: CASSFGQGTFGNQPQHF.

This rearrangement joins TRBV5-6 to TRBJ2-7, with D possibly being TRBD2 (7 bases). The CDR3 totals 15 residues. Germline V gives CDR1 SGHDT, CDR2 YYEEEE. Trimming removed 4 bases at V and 3 bases at J, with 17 bases between. In DNA form, the CDR3 reads TGTGCCAGCAGCCTAAGCGGGAAGGGGGTCTACGAGCAGTACTTC. Translated, it gives CASSLSGKGVYEQYF. The complete variable domain, with remaining parts taken from reference TRBV5-6 and TRBJ2-7, reads DAGVTQSPTHLIKTRGQQVTLRCSPKSGHDTVSWYQQALGQGPQFIFQYYEEEERQRGNFPDRFSGHQFPNYSSELNVNALLLGDSALYLCASSLSGKGVYEQYFGPGTRLTVT.

The J gene is TRBJ1-1, the V gene TRBV6-5; 7 positions agree with TRBD1. With V trimmed by 5 bases and J by 2 bases, 8 bases remained unmatched. This CDR3 comprises 15 residues. In germline, CDR1 is MNHEY, CDR2 SVGAGI. The CDR3 protein is CASSTRTGPNTEAFF. CDR3 DNA: TGTGCCAGCAGTACCCGGACAGGCCCTAACACTGAAGCTTTCTTT.

The J gene is TRBJ1-3, the V gene TRBV4-1, with 7 bases identical to TRBD1. Germline CDR1 reads MGHRA; CDR2 reads YSYEKL. J lost 4 bases, V lost 2 bases, and 17 bases had no gene match. The CDR3 length is 19 residues. The CDR3 DNA reads TGCGCCAGCAGCCAATTTCGACAGGGCTTGAAAGGATCGGGAAACACCATATATTTT. Its translation is CASSQFRQGLKGSGNTIYF.

This chain connects TRBV5-4 to TRBJ2-7, with D tentatively TRBD2 (5 bases). Germline CDR1 is SGHNT and CDR2 is YYREEE (reference sequence). The V gene lost 4 bases and the J gene lost 3 bases, with 17 bases spanning the gap. This CDR3 is built from 15 residues. This CDR3 reads CASSLAPGLLYEQYF. The CDR3 DNA is TGTGCCAGCAGCCTAGCACCGGGTTTGCTCTACGAGCAGTACTTC.

V usage is TRBV27 and J usage is TRBJ2-2; a possible D gene is TRBD2 (7 bases). The V gene's germline CDR1 is MNHEY and CDR2 SMNVEV (reference sequence). V was shortened by 2 bases and J by 6 bases, with 16 bases between the two germline ends. The length of the CDR3 is 16 residues. CDR3 protein: CASSLKGGPRSGELFF. CDR3 in DNA: TGTGCCAGCAGTTTAAAGGGGGGGCCCCGATCCGGGGAGCTGTTTTTT.

The chain employs TRBV19 and TRBJ2-7, with TRBD1 matching over 7 bases. V trimming: 3 bases; J trimming: 6 bases; junction bases outside the gene matches: 5. Germline V gene lookup returns CDR1 LNHDA and CDR2 SQIVND (reference sequence). The CDR3 is 13 residues long. The CDR3 nucleotides are TGTGCCAGTAGTATGGGGACAGACAGCGAGCAGTACTTC. This codes for CASSMGTDSEQYF.

This chain uses TRBV9 with TRBJ2-2, with 9 bases fitting TRBD2. J was trimmed by 1 base and V by 0 bases; bases with no gene match: 10. The CDR3 consists of 19 residues. Germline CDR1 reads SGDLS; CDR2 reads YYNGEE. The DNA of the CDR3 is TGTGCCAGCAGCGTAGGCCTTCGTGGAGCGGGAGGGAACACCGGGGAGCTGTTTTTT. Amino acids: CASSVGLRGAGGNTGELFF. The full variable domain, its missing parts supplied by reference TRBV9 and TRBJ2-2, is DSGVTQTPKHLITATGQRVTLRCSPRSGDLSVYWYQQSLDQGLQFLIQYYNGEERAKGNILERFSAQQFPDLHSELNLSSLELGDSALYFCASSVGLRGAGGNTGELFFGEGSRLTVL.

The chain links TRBV11-3 to TRBJ1-1, with a weak D call TRBD1 (5 bases). The CDR3 contains 14 residues. In germline, CDR1 is SGHNT, CDR2 YENEEA. Trimming left V 5 bases short and J 8 bases short, with 18 bases between. DNA of the CDR3: TGTGCCAGCAGCCTAAAGATGGGGTCAGGGGAAGCTTTCTTT. It codes for CASSLKMGSGEAFF.

With regard to this clone: At the DNA level, this CDR3 is encoded by other sequences in the same sample as well. This chain's CDR3 is CASSTSGAYEQYF. The CDR3 bases are TGTGCCAGTAGTACCTCCGGAGCCTACGAGCAGTACTTC. The chain combines TRBV19 with TRBJ2-7, with no clear D. Trimming removed 4 bases from V and 2 bases from J, with 9 bases in between. The CDR3 loop spans 13 amino acids. Germline V gives CDR1 LNHDA, CDR2 SQIVND (reference sequence). Supplemented by reference TRBV19 and TRBJ2-7, the full variable domain reads DGGITQSPKYLFRKEGQNVTLSCEQNLNHDAMYWYRQDPGQGLRLIYYSQIVNDFQKGDIAEGYSVSREKKESFPLTVTSAQKNPTAFYLCASSTSGAYEQYFGPGTRLTVT.

This clone was observed once. V gene TRBV30 combines with J gene TRBJ2-7, with D perhaps TRBD2 (6 bases). V was trimmed by 4 bases and J by 6 bases, leaving 13 bases between them. The CDR3 is made up of 12 amino acids. Germline CDR1 GTSNPN, CDR2 SVGIG (reference sequence). The CDR3 nucleotides read TGTGCCTGGACGGGAGCCAATTCCGAGCAGTACTTC. It encodes CAWTGANSEQYF.

J is TRBJ2-5 and V is TRBV2, with TRBD2 matching 8 bases. CDR1 and CDR2 (germline): SNHLY, FYNNEI. The CDR3 is made up of 14 amino acids. V shed 5 bases, J shed 4 bases, and the junction held 6 bases outside the gene matches. This CDR3 is CASSKGLASETQYF. The CDR3 bases are TGTGCCAGCAGTAAAGGACTAGCCTCAGAGACCCAGTACTTC.

This chain joins TRBV12-5 and TRBJ1-1, with D uncertain. Germline V CDR1 and CDR2: LGHNT, FRNRAP. The V end was cut by 2 bases, the J end by 2 bases, with 3 bases between. This CDR3 region has 12 residues. CDR3 sequence: CASGLTNTEAFF. The DNA of the CDR3 is TGTGCTAGTGGTTTGACAAACACTGAAGCTTTCTTT.

The chain links TRBV5-1 to TRBJ2-1; 9 positions agree with TRBD2. CDR1 is SGHRS, CDR2 YFSETQ, per germline. V shed 0 bases, J shed 4 bases, and the junction held 14 bases outside the gene matches. This CDR3 comprises 19 residues. CDR3 in DNA: TGCGCCAGCAGCTTGGCCTTTTCTAGCGGGACGACCGCTTACAATGAGCAGTTCTTC. Its translation is CASSLAFSSGTTAYNEQFF.

This chain joins TRBV7-2 and TRBJ2-1; tentative D call: TRBD2 (5 bases). CDR1 SGHTA and CDR2 FQGNSA come from the germline V gene. This CDR3 is 19 amino acids long. V lost 4 bases, J lost 0 bases, and 22 bases lay in between. The CDR3 loop reads CASSSPRTSLSSSYNEQFF. CDR3 nucleotide sequence: TGTGCCAGCAGCTCGCCCCGAACTAGTCTTAGTAGCTCCTACAATGAGCAGTTCTTC.

This rearrangement joins TRBV7-9 to TRBJ1-2, with unresolved D. V gave up 2 bases and J gave up 7 bases, with 14 bases separating them. This CDR3 is 14 amino acids long. Germline values: CDR1 SEHNR, CDR2 FQNEAQ (reference sequence). CDR3 residues: CASSLIVGIGGYTF. The CDR3 coding sequence is TGTGCCAGCAGCTTAATAGTAGGGATCGGTGGCTACACCTTC.

The J gene is TRBJ2-7, the V gene TRBV15, with 7 positions matching TRBD2. The CDR3 sequence is 15 residues long. Germline V gene lookup returns CDR1 LNHNV and CDR2 YYDKDF (reference sequence). With V trimmed by 5 bases and J by 2 bases, 9 bases remained unmatched. The CDR3 reads CATSDREVPPYEQYF. In DNA form, the CDR3 reads TGTGCCACCAGCGACCGGGAGGTTCCACCCTACGAGCAGTACTTC.

The chain recombines TRBV19 with TRBJ1-5; D remains unclear. Germline-derived CDR1 and CDR2 are LNHDA and SQIVND (reference sequence). This CDR3 is 12 amino acids long. With 7 bases removed from V and 7 bases from J, the gap between germline ends came to 11 bases. This CDR3 reads CASNVAGQPQHF. The CDR3 region has the DNA TGTGCCAGTAACGTGGCGGGGCAGCCCCAGCATTTT.

The rearrangement links TRBV5-1 to TRBJ2-1, with D possibly TRBD2 on 6 matching bases. The germline V gene has CDR1 SGHRS and CDR2 YFSETQ. The germline V and J ends were trimmed by 3 bases and 3 bases, with 13 bases remaining between them. The CDR3 spans 15 residues. The CDR3 is CASSSSTSIYNEQFF. The CDR3 DNA reads as TGCGCCAGCAGCTCCTCGACTAGTATCTACAATGAGCAGTTCTTC. Combining the CDR3 with reference TRBV5-1 and TRBJ2-1 gives the whole variable domain KAGVTQTPRYLIKTRGQQVTLSCSPISGHRSVSWYQQTPGQGLQFLFEYFSETQRNKGNFPGRFSGRQFSNSRSEMNVSTLELGDSALYLCASSSSTSIYNEQFFGPGTRLTVL.